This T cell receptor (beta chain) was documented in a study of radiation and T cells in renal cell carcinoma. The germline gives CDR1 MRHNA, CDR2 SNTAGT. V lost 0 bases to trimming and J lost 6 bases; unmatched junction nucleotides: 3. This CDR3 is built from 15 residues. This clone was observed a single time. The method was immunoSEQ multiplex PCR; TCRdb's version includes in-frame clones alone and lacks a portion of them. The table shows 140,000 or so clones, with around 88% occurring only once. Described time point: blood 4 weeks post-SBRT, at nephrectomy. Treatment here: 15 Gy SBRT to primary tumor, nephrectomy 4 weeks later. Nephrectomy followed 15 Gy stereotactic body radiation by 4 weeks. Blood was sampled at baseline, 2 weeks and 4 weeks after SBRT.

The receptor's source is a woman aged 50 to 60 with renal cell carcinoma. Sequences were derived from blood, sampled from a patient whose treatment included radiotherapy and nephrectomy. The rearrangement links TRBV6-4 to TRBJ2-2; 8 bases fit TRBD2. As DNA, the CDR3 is TGTGCCAGCAGTGACTCGAGACTAGCGCCCGGGGAGCTGTTTTTT. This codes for CASSDSRLAPGELFF.